This T cell receptor (beta chain) appears in the sequencing data of a study of CD8+ T cells in alopecia areata. This clone was seen a few times. T lymphocytes (CD4+ and CD8+) were sorted from PBMCs. Extracted from the samples, RNA was reverse transcribed into cDNA to serve as the sequencing template. Method: immunoSEQ multiplex PCR; TCRdb's copy keeps in-frame clones and lacks some. The sample has some 95,000 clones; roughly 47% are singletons. The CDR3 consists of 15 residues. The ends lost 1 base at V and 1 base at J; junction bases unmatched: 5. Germline values: CDR1 SQVTM, CDR2 ANQGSEA. The sequenced sample was CD4+ T cells sorted from blood. The receptor's source is a human donor with alopecia areata. The gene calls are TRBV29-1 and TRBJ2-3; TRBD2 matches at 7 bases. The CDR3 DNA reads as TGCAGCGTTGAAGTCCTGAGCGGGGGCACAGATACGCAGTATTTT. Amino acids: CSVEVLSGGTDTQYF.